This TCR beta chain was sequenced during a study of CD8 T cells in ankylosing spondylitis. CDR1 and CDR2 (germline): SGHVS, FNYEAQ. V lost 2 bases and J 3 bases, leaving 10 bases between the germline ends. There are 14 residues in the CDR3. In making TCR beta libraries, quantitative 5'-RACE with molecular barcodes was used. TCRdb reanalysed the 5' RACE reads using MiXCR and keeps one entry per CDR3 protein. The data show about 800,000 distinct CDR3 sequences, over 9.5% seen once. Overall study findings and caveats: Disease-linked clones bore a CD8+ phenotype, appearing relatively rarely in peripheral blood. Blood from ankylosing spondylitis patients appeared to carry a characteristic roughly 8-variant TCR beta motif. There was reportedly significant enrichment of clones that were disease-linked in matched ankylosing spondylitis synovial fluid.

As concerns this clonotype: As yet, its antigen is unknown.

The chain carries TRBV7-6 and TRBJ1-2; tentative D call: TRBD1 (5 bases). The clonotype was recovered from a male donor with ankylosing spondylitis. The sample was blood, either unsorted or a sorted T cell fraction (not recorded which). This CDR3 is CASSLSGLDYGYTF. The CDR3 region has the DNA TGTGCCAGCAGCTTATCAGGGTTGGACTATGGCTACACCTTC.